These T cell receptor beta chains were read from a single sample in a study of blood T cells in healthy people across ages. TCRdb recomputed calls from the 5' RACE reads with MiXCR, one row per CDR3 protein. The sample shows approximately 600,000 distinct CDR3 sequences, approximately 50% of them seen only once. The sequencing sample was made of blood. These receptors all stem from a man aged 60 to 69 in good health. Each CDR3 is given with its conserved first and last residue. Fields, in order: D gene, J gene, V gene, clone size, CDR3 protein, CDR3 DNA. A D gene is named only where the DNA matches it firmly. Size is omitted from some rows. Given values are once, few, many or a class for expanded clones.

TRBD1 TRBJ2-7 TRBV20-1 few CSAIGTGEDEQYF TGCAGTGCAATCGGGACAGGGGAAGACGAGCAGTACTTC
- TRBJ2-7 TRBV21-1 - CASKRGLFDSRDSEQYF TGTGCCAGCAAGAGAGGACTCTTTGATTCACGGGATTCCGAGCAGTACTTC
- TRBJ1-6 TRBV11-2 - CASSPVNQFGDSPLHF TGTGCCAGCAGCCCAGTAAATCAGTTCGGTGATTCACCCCTCCACTTT
TRBD2 TRBJ2-1 TRBV29-1 once CSVAPGLAGSYNEQFF TGCAGCGTTGCACCCGGACTAGCGGGCTCCTACAATGAGCAGTTCTTC
- TRBJ2-2 TRBV20-1 - CSARRQDPNTGELFF TGCAGTGCTAGGAGACAGGACCCGAACACCGGGGAGCTGTTTTTT
- TRBJ1-5 TRBV4-2 - CASSQDLVGPPQHF TGTGCCAGCAGCCAAGATCTGGTCGGTCCGCCCCAGCATTTT
- TRBJ1-4 TRBV6-2/TRBV6-3 few CASSSPGRTDEKLFF TGTGCCAGCAGTTCCCCGGGGCGGACGGATGAAAAACTGTTTTTT
TRBD2 TRBJ2-3 TRBV10-3 - CAISDLAGTSGGVNTQYF TGTGCCATCAGTGATCTAGCCGGGACTAGCGGGGGGGTGAATACGCAGTATTTT
- TRBJ2-5 TRBV6-2/TRBV6-3 - CASSQQGPEQYF TGTGCCAGCAGCCAACAGGGTCCAGAGCAGTACTTC
- TRBJ2-4 TRBV12-3/TRBV12-4 - CASSPRGGPIAKNIQYF TGTGCCAGCAGCCCACGTGGGGGACCAATAGCCAAAAACATTCAGTACTTC
- TRBJ2-1 TRBV20-1 - CSAEQPNEQFF TGCAGTGCGGAGCAGCCCAATGAGCAGTTCTTC
TRBD1 TRBJ1-6 TRBV7-8 - CASSESTGQSPLHF TGTGCCAGCAGCGAATCGACAGGGCAGTCACCCCTCCACTTT
- TRBJ2-5 TRBV6-5 - CASSRNGYTETQYF TGTGCCAGCAGTCGCAACGGGTACACAGAGACCCAGTACTTC
TRBD1 TRBJ2-7 TRBV7-2 - CASSVGTDVRSYEQYF TGTGCCAGCAGCGTCGGGACAGATGTTAGATCCTACGAGCAGTACTTC
- TRBJ1-6 TRBV18 - CASSTGQRDNSPLHF TGTGCCAGCTCAACGGGACAACGGGACAATTCACCTCTCCACTTT
TRBD1 TRBJ1-2 TRBV10-3 - CAISEGDRSNYGYTF TGTGCCATCAGTGAGGGGGACAGGTCTAACTATGGCTACACCTTC
- TRBJ2-1 TRBV6-1 - CASSDVVRVQETQFF TGTGCCAGCAGTGACGTGGTCAGGGTACAAGAGACCCAGTTCTTC
- TRBJ2-5 TRBV29-1 many CSVRGQLQETQYF TGCAGCGTTCGGGGGCAGCTCCAAGAGACCCAGTACTTC
- TRBJ1-2 TRBV5-1 - CASSLAGVPPDYGYTF TGCGCCAGCAGCTTGGCCGGGGTACCCCCTGACTATGGCTACACCTTC
- TRBJ2-6 TRBV2 - CASRRRYSGANVLTF TGTGCCAGCAGGCGAAGATACTCTGGGGCCAACGTCCTGACTTTC
- TRBJ1-5 TRBV6-1 - CASSNAGNSNQPRHF TGTGCCAGCAGTAATGCGGGGAATAGCAATCAGCCCCGGCATTTT
- TRBJ2-7 TRBV5-1 - CASRGLPYEQYF TGCGCCAGCCGAGGACTTCCCTACGAGCAGTACTTC
- TRBJ1-1 TRBV5-1 - CASSLGGRTTEAFF TGCGCCAGCAGCTTGGGGGGGCGGACCACTGAAGCTTTCTTT
- TRBJ2-4 TRBV7-2 - CASSQGLVEQYF TGTGCCAGCAGCCAGGGACTCGTGGAGCAGTACTTC
- TRBJ2-7 TRBV18 - CASSPSGEFYEQYF TGTGCCAGCTCACCATCGGGGGAGTTCTACGAGCAGTACTTC
- TRBJ2-5 TRBV2 - CASSEGYLRETQYF TGTGCCAGCAGTGAGGGCTATCTCAGGGAGACCCAGTACTTC
- TRBJ1-2 TRBV20-1 - CSARDPSLGQAYGYTF TGCAGTGCTAGAGATCCCTCTTTGGGCCAGGCCTATGGCTACACCTTC
- TRBJ2-1 TRBV7-7 once CASSLKHNEQFF TGTGCCAGCAGCTTAAAGCACAATGAGCAGTTCTTC
TRBD2 TRBJ2-3 TRBV5-1 - CASSWASGGTDTQYF TGCGCCAGCAGCTGGGCTAGCGGGGGCACAGATACGCAGTATTTT
TRBD1 TRBJ2-4 TRBV20-1 once CSAPKDREIVKNIQYF TGCAGTGCTCCTAAAGACAGGGAGATAGTCAAAAACATTCAGTACTTC
- TRBJ1-2 TRBV5-6 few CASTLSSYGYTF TGTGCCAGCACCTTGTCAAGCTATGGCTACACCTTC
- TRBJ1-2 TRBV2 - CASNRDGYTF TGTGCCAGCAACCGGGATGGCTACACCTTC
- TRBJ2-7 TRBV11-2 - CASSLDEGFSYEQYF TGTGCCAGCAGCTTAGATGAGGGCTTCTCCTACGAGCAGTACTTC
- TRBJ2-5 TRBV28 - CASSTGRDGKETQYF TGTGCCAGCAGTACCGGCCGGGACGGCAAAGAGACCCAGTACTTC
- TRBJ1-1 TRBV29-1 - CSVGIGGNRFGTEAFF TGCAGCGTTGGTATTGGAGGGAACAGGTTTGGCACTGAAGCTTTCTTT
TRBD2 TRBJ2-1 TRBV11-2 - CASSLYPSGGYYNEQFF TGTGCCAGCAGCTTATACCCAAGCGGGGGTTATTACAATGAGCAGTTCTTC
- TRBJ1-1 TRBV7-6 few CASSPVPGTEAFF TGTGCCAGCAGCCCGGTCCCGGGCACTGAAGCTTTCTTT
TRBD1 TRBJ2-1 TRBV5-1 - CASQIGDRGHNEQFF TGCGCCAGCCAAATTGGGGACAGGGGCCACAATGAGCAGTTCTTC
TRBD1 TRBJ1-4 TRBV12-3/TRBV12-4 - CASSFAQGAGEKLFF TGTGCCAGCAGTTTTGCCCAGGGGGCAGGGGAAAAACTGTTTTTT
- TRBJ2-5 TRBV18 - CASSPPGRRETQYF TGTGCCAGCTCACCGCCAGGCCGGCGGGAGACCCAGTACTTC
TRBD2 TRBJ2-1 TRBV20-1 - CSARPLAGPYNEQFF TGCAGTGCTAGACCACTAGCGGGGCCCTACAATGAGCAGTTCTTC
TRBD1 TRBJ1-3 TRBV7-2 - CASSATGGSGNTIYF TGTGCCAGCAGCGCAACAGGGGGCTCTGGAAACACCATATATTTT
- TRBJ1-1 TRBV4-2 - CASSQDPEGTEAFF TGTGCCAGCAGCCAAGATCCCGAGGGCACTGAAGCTTTCTTT
- TRBJ1-6 TRBV7-9 few CASSLDPNSPLHF TGTGCCAGCAGCTTAGACCCGAATTCACCCCTCCACTTT
- TRBJ2-7 TRBV3-1 - CASSQSSRGNEQYF TGTGCCAGCAGCCAAAGTAGCAGGGGAAACGAGCAGTACTTC
- TRBJ1-6 TRBV6-5 - CASSYRQFYNSPLHF TGTGCCAGCAGTTACAGGCAGTTCTATAATTCACCCCTCCACTTT
TRBD2 TRBJ2-7 TRBV6-1 many CASSRTSGGPSSYNEQYF TGTGCCAGCAGTCGAACTAGCGGGGGTCCTAGCTCCTACAATGAGCAGTACTTC
TRBD2 TRBJ2-2 TRBV20-1 - CSARATSGGATGELFF TGCAGTGCTAGAGCGACTAGCGGGGGGGCCACCGGGGAGCTGTTTTTT
TRBD1 TRBJ2-4 TRBV5-1 - CASSWEQGAKNIQYF TGCGCCAGCAGCTGGGAACAGGGGGCCAAAAACATTCAGTACTTC
- TRBJ2-3 TRBV25-1 - CASSGGDSTDTQYF TGTGCCAGCAGTGGGGGGGACAGCACAGATACGCAGTATTTT
TRBD2 TRBJ2-3 TRBV4-2 few CASSSRWSSGDSTDTQYF TGTGCCAGCAGCTCAAGGTGGAGTAGCGGGGATAGCACAGATACGCAGTATTTT
- TRBJ2-7 TRBV5-5 - CASSCMGLSSYEQYF TGTGCCAGCAGCTGCATGGGACTTAGCTCCTACGAGCAGTACTTC
TRBD2 TRBJ2-1 TRBV11-2 - CASSLPSLAGGLVEQFF TGTGCCAGCAGCTTACCCAGTCTAGCGGGGGGGCTGGTTGAGCAGTTCTTC
- TRBJ2-4 TRBV20-1 few CSAREGRDMRNIQYF TGCAGTGCTAGAGAGGGACGCGACATGAGAAACATTCAGTACTTC
- TRBJ1-2 TRBV5-1 - CASSPYSGYGYTF TGCGCCAGCAGCCCCTACTCGGGGTATGGCTACACCTTC
- TRBJ1-1 TRBV20-1 - CSALDNRRGGQSTEAFF TGCAGTGCTCTAGATAATCGACGCGGGGGGCAGAGCACTGAAGCTTTCTTT
- TRBJ2-3 TRBV5-1 - CASSSLSITDTQYF TGCGCCAGCAGCTCCTTATCGATCACAGATACGCAGTATTTT